The 27 T cell receptor beta chains below all came from one sample that was sequenced in a study of T cells after posttransplantation cyclophosphamide (dated by TCRdb to between 2015 and 2016). Library construction relied on the immunoSEQ multiplex PCR assay. TCRdb's version of the immuneACCESS table is confined to in-frame rearrangements and falls short of the full clone set. An unresolved V gene accounts for under half of the shortfall where checked; the remainder is of unknown origin. The sample table contains around 18,000 clones; only one count was recorded for approximately 87% of them. The top ten constitute approximately 9% of the sample. The sample was memory CD4+ T cells sorted from blood. The receptors here all came from a man younger than 40 in good health and a related stem cell transplant donor.

The rearrangement uses TRBV11-2 and TRBJ2-1, with 15 positions matching TRBD2. The CDR3 loop spans 15 amino acids. V lost 4 bases and J lost 8; bases outside the gene matches: 3. Germline V gives CDR1 SGHAT, CDR2 FQNNGV. The CDR3: CASSSRTSGGDEQFF. The CDR3 region has the DNA TGTGCCAGCAGCTCTCGGACTAGCGGGGGGGATGAGCAGTTCTTC.

The chain links TRBV6-5 to TRBJ2-2; 8 positions match TRBD2. V was clipped by 7 bases and J by 4 bases; unmatched bases: 5. CDR1 and CDR2 (germline): MNHEY, SVGAGI. The CDR3 contains 14 residues. The CDR3, as DNA: TGTGCCAGCACACTCGGGGGGGGCACCGGGGAGCTGTTTTTT. This sequence encodes CASTLGGGTGELFF.

The chain has TRBV9 and TRBJ2-7, with TRBD2 identical over 12 bases. The germline V gene has CDR1 SGDLS and CDR2 YYNGEE. The CDR3 is 14 amino acids. Losses at the gene ends were 3 bases for V and 8 bases for J; bases not matched to a gene: 6. This CDR3 is CASSGTSGGSQQYF. The CDR3 DNA reads TGTGCCAGCAGCGGAACTAGCGGGGGGTCCCAGCAGTACTTC.

The rearrangement joins TRBV28 to TRBJ1-3; TRBD1 is a possible D gene (5 bases). This CDR3 contains 13 residues. V was trimmed by 6 bases and J by 5 bases, leaving 11 bases between them. Per the germline V gene, CDR1 is MDHEN and CDR2 is SYDVKM. The CDR3 is CASRSTARNTIYF. In DNA, the CDR3 is TGTGCCAGCAGGTCGACAGCTAGAAACACCATATATTTT.

V usage is TRBV7-8 and J usage is TRBJ1-2; perhaps TRBD1 as D (6 bases). The germline V gene has CDR1 SGHVS and CDR2 FQNEAQ. The CDR3 runs 15 residues. Trimming pared 5 bases from V and 3 bases from J, leaving 16 bases between. The CDR3 DNA reads as TGTGCCAGCAGCACTCTGGGGGGGGGCGACTATGGCTACACCTTC. Translating it yields CASSTLGGGDYGYTF.

Only a few counts were recorded for this clone. This chain links TRBV15 with TRBJ1-2, with D perhaps TRBD1 (5 bases). The V gene lost 2 bases and the J gene lost 0 bases, with 7 bases spanning the gap. CDR1 is LNHNV and CDR2 is YYDKDF in the germline V gene (reference sequence). CDR3 length: 14 amino acids. The CDR3 DNA reads as TGTGCCACCAGCAGAACGACAGCTAACTATGGCTACACCTTC. Translation gives CATSRTTANYGYTF.

The V call is TRBV7-8, the J call TRBJ2-7, with a tentative D call TRBD1 (6 bases). Germline V gives CDR1 SGHVS, CDR2 FQNEAQ. This CDR3 has 17 residues. V was cut by 3 bases and J by 2 bases, with 20 bases left in between. The CDR3: CASSFTSRDTFTYEQYF. In DNA form, the CDR3 reads TGTGCCAGCAGCTTCACATCCCGGGACACCTTTACCTACGAGCAGTACTTC.

The rearrangement joins TRBV6-5 to TRBJ2-7, with D perhaps matching TRBD1 (6 bases). V was pared by 2 bases and J by 3 bases, with 8 bases between. CDR3 length equals 13 residues. Germline CDR1 MNHEY, CDR2 SVGAGI. For the CDR3, the DNA is TGTGCCAGCAGTTACGGCAGGGGCTACGAGCAGTACTTC. It yields the protein CASSYGRGYEQYF.

This chain links TRBV19 with TRBJ1-1; tentatively, D is TRBD1 (5 bases). CDR1 is LNHDA and CDR2 is SQIVND in the germline V gene (reference sequence). The V end was cut by 8 bases, the J end by 1 base, with 11 bases between. The CDR3 contains 13 residues. The CDR3 spells CASSIGGNTEAFF. DNA of the CDR3: TGTGCCAGTTCTATCGGGGGGAACACTGAAGCTTTCTTT.

The genes are TRBV6-5 and TRBJ1-5; perhaps TRBD1 as D (5 bases). In germline, CDR1 is MNHEY, CDR2 SVGAGI. V was pared by 6 bases and J by 9 bases, with 18 bases between. This CDR3 region has 14 residues. CDR3 loop: CASRSQALRGPQHF. The CDR3 DNA sequence: TGTGCCAGCAGATCACAGGCACTCCGAGGGCCCCAGCATTTT.

V gene TRBV7-7 combines with J gene TRBJ1-2, with a tentative D call TRBD1 (5 bases). The V end was cut by 5 bases, the J end by 4 bases, with 20 bases between. Looked up from germline, CDR1 is SSHAT and CDR2 is FNYEAQ (reference sequence). The CDR3 extends over 16 amino acids. CDR3 DNA sequence: TGTGCCAGCAGCCCCCGGGGCACAGCGGGAGGCTATGGCTACACCTTC. Its protein is CASSPRGTAGGYGYTF.

The chain combines TRBV6-5 with TRBJ1-2; 7 nucleotides align to TRBD1. Trimming cost V 6 bases and J 8 bases; bases outside gene matches: 6. Germline loops: CDR1 MNHEY, CDR2 SVGAGI. The CDR3 is 12 amino acids. CDR3 in amino acids: CASSSQGVGYTF. For the CDR3, the DNA is TGTGCCAGCAGCTCCCAGGGGGTAGGCTACACCTTC.

The V call is TRBV5-3, the J call TRBJ1-5; possibly TRBD1 for D (5 bases). TRBV5-3 is an open reading frame, and its role is uncertain. This CDR3 contains 15 residues. V was pared by 0 bases and J by 7 bases, with 14 bases between. The CDR3 loop is CARSLGWQGWQPQHF. In DNA, the CDR3 is TGTGCCAGAAGCTTGGGTTGGCAGGGCTGGCAGCCCCAGCATTTT.

The chain carries TRBV28 and TRBJ1-3; TRBD1 agrees at 8 bases. Looked up from germline, CDR1 is MDHEN and CDR2 is SYDVKM. The ends lost 3 bases at V and 2 bases at J; junction bases unmatched: 3. The CDR3 extends over 15 amino acids. CDR3: CASSLAGGAGNTIYF. The CDR3 DNA follows: TGTGCCAGCAGTTTGGCAGGGGGCGCTGGAAACACCATATATTTT.

The genes are TRBV25-1 and TRBJ1-5; D not resolved. Per germline, CDR1 MGHDK and CDR2 SYGVNS. The V gene lost 4 bases and the J gene lost 1 base, with 11 bases spanning the gap. The CDR3 has 15 amino acids. The CDR3 DNA is TGTGCCAGCAGTGCCGCCGGTCGGAGCAATCAGCCCCAGCATTTT. It translates to CASSAAGRSNQPQHF.

The chain recombines TRBV13 with TRBJ2-5; 8 nucleotides align to TRBD2. The CDR3 runs to 13 residues. The V gene's germline CDR1 is PRHDT and CDR2 FYEKMQ (reference sequence). With 11 bases clipped from V and 0 bases from J, the junction kept 5 bases outside the gene matches. The CDR3 coding sequence is TGTGCCTCCGGGGGGGGGTACCAAGAGACCCAGTACTTC. This encodes CASGGGYQETQYF.

The J gene is TRBJ1-1, the V gene TRBV7-6; 8 bases map to TRBD1. The germline V gene has CDR1 SGHVS and CDR2 FNYEAQ. CDR3 length: 16 amino acids. V lost 2 bases to trimming and J lost 1 base; unmatched junction nucleotides: 6. The CDR3 loop reads CASSLSGGAPNTEAFF. CDR3 DNA: TGTGCCAGCAGCTTATCAGGGGGCGCCCCGAACACTGAAGCTTTCTTT. Using reference TRBV7-6 and TRBJ1-1 for the parts outside the CDR3, the full variable domain is GAGVSQSPRYKVTKRGQDVALRCDPISGHVSLYWYRQALGQGPEFLTYFNYEAQQDKSGLPNDRFSAERPEGSISTLTIQRTEQRDSAMYRCASSLSGGAPNTEAFFGQGTRLTVV.

The V gene is TRBV9, the J gene TRBJ2-7, with TRBD2 matching 13 bases. The CDR3 totals 16 residues. The V gene's germline CDR1 is SGDLS and CDR2 YYNGEE. Trimming cost V 2 bases and J 0 bases; bases outside gene matches: 2. CDR3 DNA sequence: TGTGCCAGCAGCGTCGGACTAGCGGGGGACTCCTACGAGCAGTACTTC. It codes for CASSVGLAGDSYEQYF. Looking up the rest from reference TRBV9 and TRBJ2-7 gives the full variable domain: DSGVTQTPKHLITATGQRVTLRCSPRSGDLSVYWYQQSLDQGLQFLIQYYNGEERAKGNILERFSAQQFPDLHSELNLSSLELGDSALYFCASSVGLAGDSYEQYFGPGTRLTVT.

The chain couples TRBV10-1 to TRBJ1-3; perhaps TRBD1 as D (6 bases). This CDR3 region has 18 residues. V lost 2 bases, J lost 0 bases, and 17 bases lay in between. Germline V gives CDR1 WNHNN, CDR2 SYGVQD (reference sequence). CDR3 amino acids: CASSEDRGGIPSGNTIYF. DNA of the CDR3: TGCGCCAGCAGTGAGGATCGGGGGGGCATACCCTCTGGAAACACCATATATTTT.

The rearrangement uses TRBV5-4 and TRBJ2-2, with D possibly TRBD1 on 6 matching bases. V shed 1 base and J shed 4 bases, with 11 bases lying between them. The CDR3 has 15 residues. The germline V gene encodes CDR1 SGHNT and CDR2 YYREEE (reference sequence). As DNA, the CDR3 is TGTGCCAGCAGCTTGATGGGGGCCGGCACCGGGGAGCTGTTTTTT. Its protein product is CASSLMGAGTGELFF.

The chain joins TRBV7-2 to TRBJ1-5, with a tentative D call TRBD1 (5 bases). The CDR3 consists of 14 residues. Trimming removed 5 bases at V and 7 bases at J, with 15 bases between. CDR1 is SGHTA, CDR2 FQGNSA, per germline. The CDR3 DNA is TGTGCCAGCAGCCTAGGATCGGGGGAACAGCCCCAGCATTTT. Residues: CASSLGSGEQPQHF. Full variable domain (remainder filled in from reference TRBV7-2 and TRBJ1-5): GAGVSQSPSNKVTEKGKDVELRCDPISGHTALYWYRQSLGQGLEFLIYFQGNSAPDKSGLPSDRFSAERTGGSVSTLTIQRTQQEDSAVYLCASSLGSGEQPQHFGDGTRLSIL.

This chain connects TRBV28 to TRBJ2-7; D is uncertain. Germline-derived CDR1 and CDR2 are MDHEN and SYDVKM. The CDR3 sequence is 15 residues long. Deletions cut 3 bases from V and 5 bases from J, with 17 bases between. As DNA, the CDR3 is TGTGCCAGCAGTTTGCTAACCTTTCGACATCACGAGCAGTACTTC. As protein: CASSLLTFRHHEQYF.

CDR3 sequence: CASSPRGGHTEAFF. The CDR3 DNA follows: TGCGCCAGCAGCCCCCGGGGGGGACACACTGAAGCTTTCTTT. The chain is built from TRBV5-1 and TRBJ1-1; tentative D call: TRBD1 (5 bases). The V end was cut by 4 bases, the J end by 3 bases, with 13 bases between. Germline V gene data show CDR1 as SGHRS and CDR2 as YFSETQ. CDR3 size: 14 residues.

The CDR3 bases are TGTGCCAGCTCTCCCCGGACAGGGTTGAAAGAGACCCAGTACTTC. This encodes CASSPRTGLKETQYF. The rearrangement uses TRBV18 and TRBJ2-5; 8 bases are a match to TRBD1. The CDR3 sequence is 15 residues long. Losses at the gene ends were 6 bases for V and 3 bases for J; bases not matched to a gene: 9. The germline V gene encodes CDR1 KGHSH and CDR2 LQKENI.

The V and J genes are TRBV28 and TRBJ2-4; TRBD2 aligns across 9 bases. The trim removed 2 bases at V and 0 bases at J, leaving 5 bases unmatched. CDR1 is MDHEN and CDR2 is SYDVKM in the germline V gene. CDR3 size: 17 residues. CDR3 protein: CASSLRAGGLAKNIQYF. The DNA for the CDR3 is TGTGCCAGCAGTTTAAGAGCGGGGGGACTAGCCAAAAACATTCAGTACTTC. The whole variable domain, remainder taken from reference TRBV28 and TRBJ2-4, is DVKVTQSSRYLVKRTGEKVFLECVQDMDHENMFWYRQDPGLGLRLIYFSYDVKMKEKGDIPEGYSVSREKKERFSLILESASTNQTSMYLCASSLRAGGLAKNIQYFGAGTRLSVL.

The chain combines TRBV6-4 with TRBJ2-3; 7 nucleotides match TRBD1. This CDR3 has 15 residues. V lost 1 base and J lost 1; bases outside the gene matches: 2. Per the germline V gene, CDR1 is MRHNA and CDR2 is SNTAGT. DNA for the CDR3: TGTGCCAGCAGTGACTATAGGGGGCGCACAGATACGCAGTATTTT. It encodes CASSDYRGRTDTQYF.

This clone was seen a single time. This chain uses TRBV6-5 with TRBJ2-7; possible D gene TRBD1, 6 bases. The CDR3 is 14 amino acids. Germline loops: CDR1 MNHEY, CDR2 SVGAGI. V was clipped by 5 bases and J by 0 bases, with 11 bases between them. This CDR3 reads CASSGWDTSYEQYF. The CDR3 DNA reads as TGTGCCAGCAGTGGCTGGGACACCTCCTACGAGCAGTACTTC.